Presented here are 16 T cell receptor beta chains from one specimen sequenced in a study of response to subunit inactivated influenza vaccine. In TCRdb, the RT-PCR reads were re-called with MiXCR into one record per CDR3 protein. The profile shows 170,000 or so distinct CDR3 sequences, roughly 10% of them singletons. The specimen comprised CD8+ T cells sorted from PBMCs, sampled around 2 years after vaccination. These receptor sequences come from a man in his fifties or sixties who received an inactivated influenza vaccine.

Ten or more counts support this clonotype. The chain couples TRBV29-1 to TRBJ1-4; 10 nucleotides agree with TRBD1. Germline V gives CDR1 SQVTM, CDR2 ANQGSEA. V was pared by 7 bases and J by 8 bases, with 16 bases of the junction left unmatched. This CDR3 spans 16 amino acids. The CDR3 loop is CSAEITTGGGSEKLFF. The CDR3 nucleotides are TGCAGCGCCGAGATAACGACAGGGGGCGGTTCCGAAAAACTGTTTTTT.

The rearrangement links TRBV19 to TRBJ2-5; no definite D call. Germline V gene sequence: CDR1 LNHDA, CDR2 SQIVND (reference sequence). Trimming stripped 4 bases from V and 2 bases from J, with 8 bases between. The CDR3 contains 13 residues. Here the CDR3 reads CASSKVSQETQYF. In DNA form, the CDR3 reads TGTGCCAGTAGTAAGGTATCTCAAGAGACCCAGTACTTC.

V is TRBV28 and J is TRBJ2-2; TRBD2 matches 7 bases. V lost 7 bases to trimming and J lost 1 base; unmatched junction nucleotides: 3. The germline V gene encodes CDR1 MDHEN and CDR2 SYDVKM. The length of the CDR3 is 14 residues. For the CDR3, the DNA is TGTGCCAGCACCCCGGGAGGGAACACCGGGGAGCTGTTTTTT. It specifies CASTPGGNTGELFF.

This clonotype was recorded at least ten times. The chain uses TRBV9 and TRBJ2-1; D is perhaps TRBD1 (5 bases). CDR3 length equals 14 residues. Germline V gives CDR1 SGDLS, CDR2 YYNGEE. Trimming cost V 0 bases and J 9 bases, with 13 bases left between them. CDR3 sequence: CASSVGSPGLEQFF. CDR3 sequence (DNA): TGTGCCAGCAGCGTAGGCTCCCCAGGGCTTGAGCAGTTCTTC. The full variable domain, its missing parts supplied by reference TRBV9 and TRBJ2-1, is DSGVTQTPKHLITATGQRVTLRCSPRSGDLSVYWYQQSLDQGLQFLIQYYNGEERAKGNILERFSAQQFPDLHSELNLSSLELGDSALYFCASSVGSPGLEQFFGPGTRLTVL.

This clonotype was detected ten times or more. The rearrangement joins TRBV5-6 to TRBJ2-1; D not certain. Trimming shortened V by 0 bases and J by 6 bases, and 19 bases separated the two germline ends. The germline V gene has CDR1 SGHDT and CDR2 YYEEEE. This CDR3 has 17 residues. The DNA for the CDR3 is TGTGCCAGCAGCTTGGTCCCCCCGGGTATGGCACCCAATGAGCAGTTCTTC. Amino acid sequence: CASSLVPPGMAPNEQFF.

The chain recombines TRBV20-1 with TRBJ2-2; 16 bases are shared with TRBD2. The CDR3 covers 15 residues. The J segment lost 6 bases and the V segment lost 6 bases, leaving 4 bases of the junction unmatched. Germline values: CDR1 DFQATT, CDR2 SNEGSKA (reference sequence). CDR3 in amino acids: CSAQGLAGGPGELFF. The CDR3 DNA reads as TGCAGTGCCCAGGGACTAGCGGGGGGGCCCGGGGAGCTGTTTTTT.

This clonotype was detected only a few times. The V and J genes are TRBV27 and TRBJ1-1, with D perhaps TRBD1 (5 bases). Trimming removed 6 bases from V and 3 bases from J, with 11 bases in between. The V gene's germline CDR1 is MNHEY and CDR2 SMNVEV (reference sequence). This CDR3 is 13 amino acids long. As DNA, the CDR3 is TGTGCCAGCAGCCGACGGGGGTACACTGAAGCTTTCTTT. Translating gives CASSRRGYTEAFF.

This clonotype was counted only a few times. The CDR3 nucleotides are TGTGCCTGGAGTGTTTCAGCTGGGCGGTACAATGAGCAGTTCTTC. Amino acid sequence: CAWSVSAGRYNEQFF. This chain links TRBV30 with TRBJ2-1, with D unresolved. Trimming left V 0 bases short and J 4 bases short, with 13 bases between. Looked up from germline, CDR1 is GTSNPN and CDR2 is SVGIG (reference sequence). This CDR3 comprises 15 residues.

This clonotype was seen only a few times. The chain uses TRBV27 and TRBJ1-2, with a weak D call TRBD1 (5 bases). CDR3 length: 14 residues. Trimming pared 6 bases from V and 3 bases from J, leaving 14 bases between. Germline CDR1 is MNHEY and CDR2 is SMNVEV (reference sequence). CDR3 nucleotide sequence: TGTGCCAGCAGACCCAGGGACGGCTACTATGGCTACACCTTC. As protein: CASRPRDGYYGYTF.

This clonotype was seen more than once but under ten times. The chain links TRBV2 to TRBJ2-7; no clear D gene. This CDR3 is built from 12 residues. The germline V and J ends were trimmed by 6 bases and 6 bases, with 12 bases remaining between them. Germline CDR1 reads SNHLY; CDR2 reads FYNNEI. The CDR3, as DNA: TGTGCCAGCAGGGCCCTCGGATTCGAGCAGTACTTC. Amino acid sequence: CASRALGFEQYF.

The chain joins TRBV7-8 to TRBJ2-6; D possibly corresponds to TRBD1 (5 bases). V lost 2 bases, J lost 0 bases, and 8 bases lay in between. This CDR3 contains 16 residues. Germline V CDR1 and CDR2: SGHVS, FQNEAQ. The CDR3 bases are TGTGCCAGCAGCTTACAGGGCCCCTCTGGGGCCAACGTCCTGACTTTC. Protein sequence: CASSLQGPSGANVLTF. The full variable domain, with the rest looked up from reference TRBV7-8 and TRBJ2-6, is GAGVSQSPRYKVAKRGQDVALRCDPISGHVSLFWYQQALGQGPEFLTYFQNEAQLDKSGLPSDRFFAERPEGSVSTLKIQRTQQEDSAVYLCASSLQGPSGANVLTFGAGSRLTVL.

The sample holds a few counts of this clonotype. The gene calls are TRBV5-6 and TRBJ2-2; either TRBD1 or TRBD2 may fit D (7 bases each). CDR3 length: 13 residues. The germline V and J ends were trimmed by 4 bases and 9 bases, with 13 bases remaining between them. Germline CDR1 is SGHDT and CDR2 is YYEEEE. CDR3 bases: TGTGCCAGCAGCCAGGGGGGGTCTTGGGAGCTGTTTTTT. Protein sequence: CASSQGGSWELFF.

The CDR3 bases are TGCGCCAGCAGCCACGGGACTAGCGGGGAACACAATGAGCAGTTCTTC. It specifies CASSHGTSGEHNEQFF. V and J are TRBV4-3 and TRBJ2-1; 13 bases map to TRBD2. In germline, CDR1 is LGHNA, CDR2 YSLEER. The CDR3 is 16 residues long. V dropped 3 bases and J dropped 5; count of bases not matched to a gene: 4.

The V call is TRBV28, the J call TRBJ1-2, with a tentative D call TRBD1 (5 bases). CDR1 is MDHEN, CDR2 SYDVKM, per germline. The ends were cut back, 3 bases at V and 6 bases at J, with 17 bases in the middle. The CDR3 totals 15 residues. CDR3 DNA sequence: TGTGCCAGCAGTTTTCGATACAGGAACCTGGATGGCTACACCTTC. As protein: CASSFRYRNLDGYTF.

In regard to this clonotype: The junction departs from the called germline gene at one end, perhaps through a read error. CDR3 residues: CASSEVHERYF. The CDR3 DNA sequence: TGTGCCAGCAGTGAAGTCCACGAGCGGTACTTC. This chain connects TRBV25-1 to TRBJ2-7; D gene ambiguous. This CDR3 contains 11 residues. Germline CDR1 reads MGHDK; CDR2 reads SYGVNS.

The gene calls are TRBV4-2 and TRBJ2-1; weak D call: TRBD2 (6 bases). The germline V gene has CDR1 LGHNA and CDR2 YNFKEQ. Trimming took 3 bases from V and 2 from J, leaving 11 bases between them. The CDR3 is 15 amino acids. In DNA, the CDR3 is TGTGCCAGCAGCCATAGCGGAGCCCCCTACAATGAGCAGTTCTTC. It specifies CASSHSGAPYNEQFF.